The 10 T cell receptor beta chains listed next were all sequenced from one sample in a study of blood T cell repertoires in COVID-19 (dated by TCRdb to 2020 to 2021). Preparation of the library involved the immunoSEQ multiplex PCR assay. This is the immuneACCESS table as TCRdb keeps it, with only in-frame sequences that have V and J called. A part of the clones is gone; compared with another copy, unresolved V genes explain less than half, and the rest is unexplained. This sample comprises about 100,000 clones, about 90% of them detected only once. Clones ranked in the top ten supply under 5.5% of the sample. Input material: peripheral blood. The receptors originated from a human donor in a cohort sampled during active COVID-19.

Comments on this clone: One end of the junction is discordant with germline, which a read error may explain. The genes are TRBV7-7 and TRBJ2-3, with D possibly matching TRBD2 (6 bases). Per the germline V gene, CDR1 is SSHAT and CDR2 is FNYEAQ (reference sequence). This CDR3 contains 16 residues. The CDR3 coding sequence is TGTGCTAGCAGCCCTGGCCTAGCGAAGGGGACAGATACGCAGTATTTT. Its translation is CASSPGLAKGTDTQYF.

This clone was observed many times. The chain recombines TRBV12-3 or TRBV12-4 with TRBJ2-1, with D hard to call. Between the trimmed V and J ends, which lost 6 bases and 7 bases, there was a span of 13 bases. The CDR3 has 13 residues. The CDR3 sequence: CASSPNRWNEQFF. CDR3 DNA sequence: TGTGCCAGCAGCCCCAACAGATGGAATGAGCAGTTCTTC.

This clone was observed a few times. The rearrangement joins TRBV5-6 to TRBJ2-7; 11 nucleotides line up with TRBD1. The junction had 26 bases not matched to a gene; V was cut back by 6 bases and J by 9 bases. The CDR3 spans 19 residues. Germline assignment: CDR1 SGHDT and CDR2 YYEEEE. CDR3 protein: CASTPGQIAGQGAYLGQYF. The CDR3 bases are TGTGCCAGCACCCCTGGTCAGATCGCAGGACAGGGGGCTTACTTAGGGCAGTACTTC.

The J gene is TRBJ1-5, the V gene TRBV10-3; D unclear. The germline V gene has CDR1 ENHRY and CDR2 SYGVKD. Trimming took 0 bases from V and 6 from J, leaving 15 bases between them. The CDR3 is made up of 16 amino acids. For the CDR3, the DNA is TGTGCCATCAGTGAGTCGCGTAATTCTGGCGGTCAGCCCCAGCATTTT. Its translation: CAISESRNSGGQPQHF.

The CDR3 DNA is TGTGCCAGCAGGGGGGAGGGCAATCAGCCCCAGCATTTT. This translates into CASRGEGNQPQHF. The chain carries TRBV2 and TRBJ1-5; perhaps TRBD1 as D (5 bases). The CDR3 loop spans 13 amino acids. The V gene's germline CDR1 is SNHLY and CDR2 FYNNEI. Trimming removed 6 bases from V and 2 bases from J, with 8 bases in between.

This CDR3 is CASNPRQGFTDTQYF. The CDR3 region has the DNA TGTGCCAGCAACCCGAGACAGGGCTTCACAGATACGCAGTATTTT. The J gene is TRBJ2-3, the V gene TRBV6-5, with 7 bases identical to TRBD1. Germline assignment: CDR1 MNHEY and CDR2 SVGAGI. The CDR3 loop spans 15 amino acids. J gave up 2 bases and V 7 bases, and 9 bases lay outside the gene matches.

The rearrangement links TRBV23-1 to TRBJ2-2; 7 nucleotides agree with TRBD2. TRBV23-1 qualifies as an ORF whose function is uncertain. The CDR3 has 21 amino acids. V shed 3 bases and J 3 bases; nucleotides not matched to a gene: 22. The CDR3 bases are TGCGCCAGCAGTCATCCCCCAAAAACCACGGGGGAGCGGGAAGACACCGGGGAGCTGTTTTTT. This sequence encodes CASSHPPKTTGEREDTGELFF.

The chain uses TRBV19 and TRBJ2-2; 9 bases align to TRBD1. V dropped 5 bases and J dropped 4; count of bases not matched to a gene: 8. The CDR3 covers 16 residues. Germline assignment: CDR1 LNHDA and CDR2 SQIVND (reference sequence). CDR3 loop: CASSPGGQGLTGELFF. In DNA, the CDR3 is TGTGCCAGTAGTCCAGGTGGACAGGGGCTCACCGGGGAGCTGTTTTTT.

The gene calls are TRBV5-1 and TRBJ2-1; TRBD2 agrees at 11 bases. There are 15 residues in the CDR3. The germline V gene encodes CDR1 SGHRS and CDR2 YFSETQ. V gave up 4 bases and J gave up 4 bases; unmatched junction bases: 4. This CDR3 reads CASSTGLADYNEQFF. The CDR3, as DNA: TGCGCCAGCAGCACGGGACTAGCGGATTACAATGAGCAGTTCTTC.

The chain combines TRBV4-1 with TRBJ2-6; tentatively, D is TRBD1 (6 bases). The CDR3 is 18 amino acids. The ends were cut back, 5 bases at V and 0 bases at J, with 17 bases in the middle. The germline V gene encodes CDR1 MGHRA and CDR2 YSYEKL. Written as DNA, the CDR3 is TGCGCCAGCAGCTCGGGTCAGGGGCTGCCCTCTGGGGCCAACGTCCTGACTTTC. This codes for CASSSGQGLPSGANVLTF.